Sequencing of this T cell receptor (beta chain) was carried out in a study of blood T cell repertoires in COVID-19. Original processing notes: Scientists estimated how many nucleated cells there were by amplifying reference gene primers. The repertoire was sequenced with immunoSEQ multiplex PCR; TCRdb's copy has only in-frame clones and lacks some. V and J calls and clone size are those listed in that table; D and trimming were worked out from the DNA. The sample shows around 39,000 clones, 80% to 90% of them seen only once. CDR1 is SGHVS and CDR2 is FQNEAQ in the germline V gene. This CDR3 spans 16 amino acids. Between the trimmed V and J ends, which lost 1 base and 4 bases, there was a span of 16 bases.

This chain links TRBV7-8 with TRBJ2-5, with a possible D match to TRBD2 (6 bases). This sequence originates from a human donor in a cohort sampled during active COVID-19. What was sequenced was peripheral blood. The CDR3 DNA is TGTGCCAGCAGCTTAGAATCGTTTCTAGCGAGAGAGACCCAGTACTTC. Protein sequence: CASSLESFLARETQYF.